The 10 T cell receptor beta chains given below trace back to one sample, sequenced in a study of OX40 agonist ivuxolimab in advanced cancers. Generated by immunoSEQ multiplex PCR, the TCRdb table keeps only in-frame clones and is missing some. Of around 66,000 clones listed, roughly 87% are singletons. The specimen comprised CD4+ or CD8+ T cells sorted from blood, sampled in a trial of the OX40 agonist ivuxolimab. The origin of the receptors is an adult with an advanced solid tumor such as melanoma, head and neck, liver or kidney cancer.

The chain recombines TRBV5-1 with TRBJ1-1, with TRBD1 identical over 9 bases. The CDR3 totals 18 residues. With V trimmed by 1 base and J by 1 base, 11 bases remained unmatched. Germline CDR1 reads SGHRS; CDR2 reads YFSETQ. The CDR3 region is CASSLLNRGPSTNTEAFF. The CDR3 region has the DNA TGCGCCAGCAGCTTGTTAAACAGGGGGCCCTCTACGAACACTGAAGCTTTCTTT.

The V gene is TRBV6-5, the J gene TRBJ2-7; unclear D gene. V lost 2 bases and J 0 bases, leaving 8 bases between the germline ends. Germline loops: CDR1 MNHEY, CDR2 SVGAGI. The CDR3 sequence is 14 residues long. CDR3 sequence (DNA): TGTGCCAGCAGTTACGTGACACACTCCTACGAGCAGTACTTC. This encodes CASSYVTHSYEQYF.

The rearrangement links TRBV19 to TRBJ1-3, with D perhaps matching TRBD1 (6 bases). This CDR3 has 16 amino acids. Germline lookup yields CDR1 LNHDA and CDR2 SQIVND (reference sequence). The ends were cut back, 8 bases at V and 4 bases at J, with 21 bases in the middle. The CDR3 bases are TGTGCCAGTGCCCATGGGGGCAGGGACGACGGAAACACCATATATTTT. Its translation is CASAHGGRDDGNTIYF.

The J gene is TRBJ2-1, the V gene TRBV7-2; TRBD1 matches at 10 bases. V lost 5 bases and J lost 8; bases outside the gene matches: 6. The CDR3 spans 14 residues. CDR1 is SGHTA and CDR2 is FQGNSA in the germline V gene. For the CDR3, the DNA is TGTGCCAGCAGCCGCGGACAGGGGGGAGATGAGCAGTTCTTC. Protein sequence: CASSRGQGGDEQFF.

The rearrangement joins TRBV28 to TRBJ1-5; weak D call: TRBD1 (5 bases). V gave up 5 bases and J gave up 4 bases, with 15 bases separating them. The V gene's germline CDR1 is MDHEN and CDR2 SYDVKM. CDR3 length: 15 residues. The CDR3, as DNA: TGTGCCAGCAGTCCGCGGGGCAGGCTAAATCAGCCCCAGCATTTT. Its protein is CASSPRGRLNQPQHF.

The chain links TRBV5-1 to TRBJ1-5; a possible D gene is TRBD1 (6 bases). Germline V CDR1 and CDR2: SGHRS, YFSETQ. The CDR3 is made up of 15 amino acids. Trimming removed 5 bases at V and 3 bases at J, with 15 bases between. The CDR3 loop reads CASSYTGKPNQPQHF. The CDR3 coding sequence is TGCGCCAGCAGTTATACAGGGAAACCCAATCAGCCCCAGCATTTT.

The V gene is TRBV6-5, the J gene TRBJ2-7; 7 bases line up with TRBD2. The length of the CDR3 is 14 residues. The germline gives CDR1 MNHEY, CDR2 SVGAGI. V shed 6 bases and J 0 bases; nucleotides not matched to a gene: 5. In DNA form, the CDR3 reads TGTGCCAGCAGCATGGGACTAACCTCCTACGAGCAGTACTTC. Translating it yields CASSMGLTSYEQYF.

The V and J genes are TRBV14 and TRBJ2-5; 10 bases line up with TRBD1. Germline V gene lookup returns CDR1 SGHDN and CDR2 FVKESK. Unmatched junction bases numbered 12, after V lost 4 bases and J lost 4 bases. This CDR3 spans 17 amino acids. DNA of the CDR3: TGTGCCAGCAGCCGGTTAACCGGGACAGGGGACGGAGAGACCCAGTACTTC. Translation gives CASSRLTGTGDGETQYF.

This rearrangement joins TRBV4-2 to TRBJ2-7; 7 bases fit TRBD1. The CDR3 length is 14 residues. The V gene end was trimmed by 0 bases and the J gene end by 2 bases; junction bases not matched to a gene: 1. Per the germline V gene, CDR1 is LGHNA and CDR2 is YNFKEQ. The CDR3 sequence is CASSQERGPYEQYF. For the CDR3, the DNA is TGTGCCAGCAGCCAAGAAAGGGGGCCCTACGAGCAGTACTTC.

The rearrangement links TRBV5-1 to TRBJ2-5, with D tentatively TRBD1 or TRBD2 (5 bases each). Germline V gene sequence: CDR1 SGHRS, CDR2 YFSETQ. The CDR3 loop spans 15 amino acids. Between the trimmed V and J ends, which lost 4 bases and 5 bases, there was a span of 18 bases. Here the CDR3 reads CASSPGLLGAETQYF. In DNA form, the CDR3 reads TGCGCCAGCAGCCCCGGACTCTTAGGGGCCGAGACCCAGTACTTC.